Below, 7 T cell receptor beta chains from the same sample are listed, as sequenced in a study of blood T cell repertoires in COVID-19 (dated by TCRdb to about 2020). Preparation of the library involved the immunoSEQ multiplex PCR assay. TCRdb carries this immuneACCESS record with in-frame sequences only. Its versions omit some clonotypes, under half of them owing to an unresolved V gene in the studies checked, with the rest unexplained. The sample records 180,000 or so clones, around 87% of which are singletons. Of the sample, about 2.7% is held by the ten largest clones. Sequencing input: peripheral blood. The receptors originated from a man aged 40-49 years with active or convalescent COVID-19.

The CDR3, as DNA: TGCGCCAGCAGCCAAGCAGGGACAGGGAAGGGCTACACCTTC. It is translated as CASSQAGTGKGYTF. The chain employs TRBV4-1 and TRBJ1-2; 9 bases are a match to TRBD1. Germline CDR1 MGHRA, CDR2 YSYEKL. This CDR3 contains 14 residues. J lost 8 bases, V lost 1 base, and 5 bases had no gene match.

This chain joins TRBV5-1 and TRBJ1-1; no reliable D call. Germline V gene lookup returns CDR1 SGHRS and CDR2 YFSETQ. This CDR3 has 13 amino acids. V was clipped by 4 bases and J by 1 base, with 8 bases between them. The CDR3 sequence is CASSPHWNTEAFF. CDR3 coding DNA: TGCGCCAGCAGCCCACATTGGAACACTGAAGCTTTCTTT.

The genes are TRBV4-1 and TRBJ1-1, with D unclear. With 3 bases removed from V and 3 bases from J, the gap between germline ends came to 11 bases. CDR3 length: 14 amino acids. The V gene's germline CDR1 is MGHRA and CDR2 YSYEKL. CDR3 in amino acids: CASSQTQSYTEAFF. CDR3 DNA: TGCGCCAGCAGCCAGACACAGAGCTACACTGAAGCTTTCTTT.

The rearrangement joins TRBV24-1 to TRBJ1-5, with 9 bases fitting TRBD1. V dropped 4 bases and J dropped 3; count of bases not matched to a gene: 9. The CDR3 loop spans 17 amino acids. Germline CDR1 is KGHDR and CDR2 is SFDVKD. The CDR3 DNA follows: TGTGCCACCAGTGACCCGACCCGGACAGGGGTCAATCAGCCCCAGCATTTT. Translation: CATSDPTRTGVNQPQHF.

This chain uses TRBV4-2 with TRBJ1-4, with 11 nucleotides matching TRBD1. The CDR3 runs to 16 residues. V shed 1 base, J shed 6 bases, and the junction held 4 bases outside the gene matches. The germline CDR1 and CDR2 sequences are LGHNA and YNFKEQ. As DNA, the CDR3 is TGTGCCAGCAGCCAAGGCACGGACAGGGGGCATGAAAAACTGTTTTTT. Translated, it gives CASSQGTDRGHEKLFF.

The chain couples TRBV29-1 to TRBJ2-7, with TRBD2 as a possible D gene (7 bases). V lost 4 bases, J lost 2 bases, and 12 bases lay in between. Germline CDR1 is SQVTM and CDR2 is ANQGSEA. The CDR3 sequence is 13 residues long. The CDR3 protein is CSVVGGRTYEQYF. In DNA form, the CDR3 reads TGCAGCGTTGTGGGGGGGCGGACCTACGAGCAGTACTTC.

V is TRBV21-1 and J is TRBJ1-4. TRBV21-1 is a known pseudogene. The CDR3 extends over 18 amino acids. CDR3 sequence (DNA): TGTGCCAGCAGCAGAGGGGAGGCCCGGTCGGGGACTAATGAAAAACTGTTTTTT. Protein product: CASSRGEARSGTNEKLFF.